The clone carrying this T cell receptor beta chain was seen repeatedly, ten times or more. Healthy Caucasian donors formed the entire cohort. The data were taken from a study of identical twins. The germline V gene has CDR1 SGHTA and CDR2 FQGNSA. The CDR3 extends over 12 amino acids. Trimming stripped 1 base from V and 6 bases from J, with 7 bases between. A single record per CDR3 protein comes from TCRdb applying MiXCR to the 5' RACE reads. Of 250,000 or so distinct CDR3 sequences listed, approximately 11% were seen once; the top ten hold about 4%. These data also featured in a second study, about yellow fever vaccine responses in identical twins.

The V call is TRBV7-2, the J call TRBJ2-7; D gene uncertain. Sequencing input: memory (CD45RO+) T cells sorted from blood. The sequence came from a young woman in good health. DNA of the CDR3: TGTGCCAGCAGCTTAGGTACCCCCGAGCAGTACTTC. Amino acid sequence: CASSLGTPEQYF.